The clone carrying this T cell receptor beta chain was counted at least ten times. Its antigen is not known. Production of TCR cDNA was by 5'RACE template switching, which also added a universal primer site and UMIs. TCRdb passed the 5' RACE reads through MiXCR, listing each CDR3 protein once. The repertoire includes about 310,000 distinct CDR3 sequences, around 4% of them detected once, and 20% to 30% sits in the top ten. These data are taken from a study of T cells after yellow fever vaccination. At the level of the study: Libraries from low-cell-number fractions were prepared with the SMART-Seq v4 Ultra Low Input RNA kit. Study-wide results and limits: Contamination of FACS-sorted repertoires by abundant clonotypes from the bulk population could occur. On re-exposure, the response was weaker but peaked faster, at day 5 versus 15.

CDR1 is MNHNS and CDR2 is SASEGT in the germline V gene. This CDR3 is built from 14 residues. V was clipped by 5 bases and J by 4 bases, with 11 bases between them. Sequencing used PBMCs, obtained on the day of the yellow fever booster vaccination. The receptor was isolated from a man between 18 and 35 years old who received the YFV17D yellow fever vaccine. This chain links TRBV6-1 with TRBJ2-2; D remains unclear. CDR3 bases: TGTGCCAGCAGTAACCAATGGGGCACCGGGGAGCTGTTTTTT. Protein product: CASSNQWGTGELFF.